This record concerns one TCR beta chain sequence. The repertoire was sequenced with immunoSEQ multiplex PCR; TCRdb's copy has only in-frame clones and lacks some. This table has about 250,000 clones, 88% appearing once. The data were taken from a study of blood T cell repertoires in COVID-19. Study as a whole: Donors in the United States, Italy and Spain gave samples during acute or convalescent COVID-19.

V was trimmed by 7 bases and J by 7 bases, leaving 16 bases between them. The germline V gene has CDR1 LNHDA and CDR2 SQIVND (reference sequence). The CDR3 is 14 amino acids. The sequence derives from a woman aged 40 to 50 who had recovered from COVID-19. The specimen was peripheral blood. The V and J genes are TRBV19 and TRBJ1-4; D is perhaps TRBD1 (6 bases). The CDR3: CASTGGGAGEKLFF. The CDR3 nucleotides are TGTGCCAGTACCGGCGGGGGGGCAGGTGAAAAACTGTTTTTT.